This entry describes one TCR beta chain. The antigen is undetermined. The sample comes from a study of identifying expanded T cells in peripheral blood. The study's findings and limits: Across healthy donors, higher total template counts meant significantly greater approximately 2-week count variance. Differentially abundant clones: about 1.1 between replicates, 16.4 at approximately 13 days, 19 to 20 at four.

Trimming removed 3 bases from V and 11 bases from J; junction bases left unmatched: 13. Per the germline V gene, CDR1 is SGHRS and CDR2 is YFSETQ. The CDR3 has 14 amino acids. The repertoire was sequenced with immunoSEQ multiplex PCR; TCRdb's copy has only in-frame clones and lacks some. The repertoire includes 85,000 to 120,000 clones, around 88% of them detected once, and roughly an eighth sits in the top ten. No infections or other immune events were documented during collection. The sample taken for sequencing was blood. The origin of this receptor is a person aged 18 to 75 in good health. The gene calls are TRBV5-1 and TRBJ1-1; TRBD1 matches at 7 bases. Here the CDR3 DNA reads TGCGCCAGCAGCTACACTTCCGGGACAGCCAACGCTTTCTTT. Amino acid sequence: CASSYTSGTANAFF.